This T cell receptor beta chain was recorded in a study of T cell responses to AZD1222 COVID-19 vaccine. Assay: immunoSEQ multiplex PCR; the TCRdb copy retains only in-frame clones and omits some. The sample holds around 99,000 clones, 87% seen once. Source: peripheral blood, taken on day 0 of AZD1222 vaccination. The TCR originated in an adult in good health.

CDR3 in amino acids: CASSQDIMPGEFMIRSGANVLTF. CDR3 bases: TGTGCCAGCAGCCAAGATATCATGCCAGGGGAGTTCATGATAAGGTCTGGGGCCAACGTCCTGACTTTC. This rearrangement joins TRBV3-1 (or the pseudogene TRBV3-2) to TRBJ2-6; maybe TRBD1 (6 bases). V lost 0 bases and J 1 base, leaving 28 bases between the germline ends. The CDR3 consists of 23 residues. Germline V gene lookup returns CDR1 LGHDT and CDR2 YNNKEL (reference sequence).